What follows are 10 T cell receptor beta chains derived from one specimen sequenced in a study of blood T cell repertoires in COVID-19. The protocol was immunoSEQ multiplex PCR, while the TCRdb copy is restricted to in-frame clones and leaves out a portion. The sample yields about 140,000 clones, around 79% seen once. The sample comprised PBMCs or T cells enriched from blood (not recorded which). Receptors originate from a woman between 50 and 59 years old who had recovered from COVID-19.

The chain carries TRBV20-1 and TRBJ1-2; no firm D call. V gave up 2 bases and J gave up 5 bases, with 6 bases separating them. The CDR3 sequence is 11 residues long. Germline V gene lookup returns CDR1 DFQATT and CDR2 SNEGSKA (reference sequence). The DNA of the CDR3 is TGCAGTGCTAGACAGATATATGGCTACACCTTC. It codes for CSARQIYGYTF.

This clone has just a few counts. The chain uses TRBV5-6 and TRBJ1-2; 7 nucleotides line up with TRBD1. Germline V lookup: CDR1 SGHDT, CDR2 YYEEEE. After removal of 5 bases from V and 0 bases from J, the junction contained 7 bases not matched to a gene. The CDR3 extends over 15 amino acids. CDR3 coding DNA: TGTGCCAGCAGTACTACAGGGGCCTCTAACTATGGCTACACCTTC. Translating it yields CASSTTGASNYGYTF.

The chain couples TRBV20-1 to TRBJ2-5, with D perhaps matching TRBD1 (6 bases). V was trimmed by 7 bases and J by 4 bases, leaving 10 bases between them. Germline loops: CDR1 DFQATT, CDR2 SNEGSKA (reference sequence). The CDR3 contains 11 residues. The CDR3 here is CSGQVGETQYF. The CDR3 nucleotides are TGCAGTGGACAGGTTGGAGAGACCCAGTACTTC.

This chain connects TRBV19 to TRBJ1-5; D unresolved. Trimming left V 4 bases short and J 0 bases short, with 10 bases between. The CDR3 spans 15 residues. Germline CDR1 is LNHDA and CDR2 is SQIVND (reference sequence). The CDR3: CASSKYSNSNQPQHF. The CDR3 region has the DNA TGTGCCAGTAGTAAATACAGTAATAGCAATCAGCCCCAGCATTTT.

The chain uses TRBV7-6 and TRBJ1-1, with D maybe TRBD1 (5 bases). The CDR3 contains 15 residues. Germline loops: CDR1 SGHVS, CDR2 FNYEAQ. Trimming took 5 bases from V and 1 from J, leaving 14 bases between them. The CDR3: CASSPVGGANTEAFF. The CDR3 DNA is TGTGCCAGCAGCCCCGTCGGAGGGGCGAACACTGAAGCTTTCTTT. The full variable domain, with the rest looked up from reference TRBV7-6 and TRBJ1-1, is GAGVSQSPRYKVTKRGQDVALRCDPISGHVSLYWYRQALGQGPEFLTYFNYEAQQDKSGLPNDRFSAERPEGSISTLTIQRTEQRDSAMYRCASSPVGGANTEAFFGQGTRLTVV.

This sequence joins TRBV29-1 and TRBJ1-1, with a weak D call TRBD1 (5 bases). V was shortened by 4 bases and J by 1 base, with 10 bases between the two germline ends. Germline V gene data show CDR1 as SQVTM and CDR2 as ANQGSEA. CDR3 length: 13 amino acids. DNA of the CDR3: TGCAGCGTTGTTAGGCAGGGGAACACTGAAGCTTTCTTT. It specifies CSVVRQGNTEAFF.

V gene TRBV18 combines with J gene TRBJ2-1; possibly TRBD2 for D (7 bases). The ends were cut back, 0 bases at V and 7 bases at J, with 13 bases in the middle. This CDR3 is 15 amino acids long. Germline V gives CDR1 KGHSH, CDR2 LQKENI. CDR3 loop: CASSPPGGLWNEQFF. In nucleotides, the CDR3 is TGTGCCAGCTCACCACCCGGGGGGCTTTGGAATGAGCAGTTCTTC.

The rearrangement links TRBV9 to TRBJ1-6, with 8 bases identical to TRBD1. The V and J ends lost 4 bases and 9 bases, in that order; junction bases with no gene match: 9. The CDR3 runs 15 residues. The germline V gene has CDR1 SGDLS and CDR2 YYNGEE. CDR3 coding DNA: TGTGCCAGCAGCATACAGGGGGATCGCGGTTCACCCCTCCACTTT. It encodes CASSIQGDRGSPLHF.

J is TRBJ1-1 and V is TRBV12-5; unclear D gene. The germline CDR1 and CDR2 sequences are LGHNT and FRNRAP. The CDR3 spans 14 residues. V was shortened by 3 bases and J by 0 bases, with 8 bases between the two germline ends. The CDR3, as DNA: TGTGCTAGTGGTTTAGGACTTATGAACACTGAAGCTTTCTTT. As protein: CASGLGLMNTEAFF.

The sample holds one count of this clone. The genes are TRBV11-3 and TRBJ2-1; 12 bases line up with TRBD2. The V gene end was trimmed by 5 bases and the J gene end by 3 bases; junction bases not matched to a gene: 8. CDR1 and CDR2 from the germline V gene are SGHNT and YENEEA. CDR3 length equals 17 residues. The CDR3 protein is CASSPGTSGLFYNEQFF. In DNA, the CDR3 is TGTGCCAGCAGCCCCGGGACTAGCGGGCTATTCTACAATGAGCAGTTCTTC.